This T cell receptor (beta chain) was sequenced in a study of OX40 agonist ivuxolimab in advanced cancers. The CDR3 totals 15 residues. Per the germline V gene, CDR1 is MRHNA and CDR2 is SNTAGT. With 3 bases clipped from V and 6 bases from J, the junction kept 6 bases outside the gene matches. Individuals having autoimmune disease history or systemic immunosuppression were not enrolled. Method: immunoSEQ multiplex PCR; TCRdb's copy keeps in-frame clones and lacks some. The sample contains fewer than 75,000 clones, roughly 91% of which appear only once. This specimen was CD4+ or CD8+ T cells sorted from blood, taken in a trial of the OX40 agonist ivuxolimab. V gene TRBV6-4 combines with J gene TRBJ2-1; the match to TRBD2 covers 9 bases. The clonotype was recovered from an adult with an advanced solid tumor such as melanoma, head and neck, liver or kidney cancer. The CDR3 DNA reads as TGTGCCAGCAGTGATAGGGCGGGAGGGCTCAATGAGCAGTTCTTC. Residues: CASSDRAGGLNEQFF.